This record concerns one T cell receptor (beta chain) sequence. The antigen is undetermined. This sample was included in a study of T cell responses to AZD1222 COVID-19 vaccine. General observations from the study: The peak T cell response came first, and repertoires were sampled only after it. As reported, nearly half of all spike-specific TCRs target variant regions that are unmutated. Spike-specific TCR breadth and depth grew following two AZD1222 doses. CD4 TCRs linked to vaccination spanned spike, dominating at 160-218 and 743-854.

Germline CDR1 is LNHDA and CDR2 is SQIVND (reference sequence). This CDR3 has 16 residues. The V and J ends lost 5 bases and 2 bases, in that order; junction bases with no gene match: 9. TCRdb's table, derived via immunoSEQ multiplex PCR, lists solely in-frame clones and lacks some. The sample shows 130,000 to 150,000 clones, about 93% of them seen only once. The sequence came from an adult in good health. Here the sequenced sample was peripheral blood, taken on day 0 of AZD1222 vaccination. The chain couples TRBV19 to TRBJ2-5; 9 nucleotides agree with TRBD2. CDR3 in amino acids: CASSDVTSGSQETQYF. CDR3 sequence (DNA): TGTGCCAGTAGTGACGTGACTAGCGGAAGTCAAGAGACCCAGTACTTC.